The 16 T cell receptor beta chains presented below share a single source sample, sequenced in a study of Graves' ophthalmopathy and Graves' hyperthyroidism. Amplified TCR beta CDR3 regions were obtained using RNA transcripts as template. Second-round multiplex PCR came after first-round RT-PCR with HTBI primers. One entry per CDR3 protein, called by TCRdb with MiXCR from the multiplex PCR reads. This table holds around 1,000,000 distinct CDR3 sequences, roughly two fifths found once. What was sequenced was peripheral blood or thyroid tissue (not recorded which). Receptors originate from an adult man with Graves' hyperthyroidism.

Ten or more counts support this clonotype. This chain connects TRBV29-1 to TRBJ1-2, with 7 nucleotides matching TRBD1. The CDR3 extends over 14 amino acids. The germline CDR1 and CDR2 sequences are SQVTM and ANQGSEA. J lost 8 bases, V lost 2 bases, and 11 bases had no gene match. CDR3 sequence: CSVERGTAHEGYTF. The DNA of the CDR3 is TGCAGCGTTGAACGAGGGACAGCTCACGAGGGCTACACCTTC.

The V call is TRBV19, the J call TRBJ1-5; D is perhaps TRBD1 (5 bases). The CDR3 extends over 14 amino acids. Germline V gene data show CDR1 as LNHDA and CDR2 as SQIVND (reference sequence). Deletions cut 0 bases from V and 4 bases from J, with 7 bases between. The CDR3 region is CASSIDGGNQPQHF. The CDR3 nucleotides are TGTGCCAGTAGTATAGATGGGGGGAATCAGCCCCAGCATTTT.

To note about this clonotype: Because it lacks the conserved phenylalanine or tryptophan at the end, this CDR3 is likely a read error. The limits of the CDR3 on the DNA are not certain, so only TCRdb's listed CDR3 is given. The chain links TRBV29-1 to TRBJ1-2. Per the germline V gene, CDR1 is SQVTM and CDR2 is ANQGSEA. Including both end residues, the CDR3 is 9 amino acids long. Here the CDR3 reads CSVISGTTY.

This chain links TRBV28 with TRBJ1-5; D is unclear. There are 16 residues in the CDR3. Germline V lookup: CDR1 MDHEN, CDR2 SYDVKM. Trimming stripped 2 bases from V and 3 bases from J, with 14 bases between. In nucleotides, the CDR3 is TGTGCCAGCAGTTTAGTTGGGCACGGGTTCAATCAGCCCCAGCATTTT. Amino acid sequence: CASSLVGHGFNQPQHF.

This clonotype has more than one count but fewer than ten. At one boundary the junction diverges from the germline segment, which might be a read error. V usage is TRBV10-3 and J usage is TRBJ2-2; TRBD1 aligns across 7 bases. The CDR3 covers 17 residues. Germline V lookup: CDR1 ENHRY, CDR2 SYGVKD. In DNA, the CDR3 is TGTGCCAGCAGTTACGCGGCAGGGACAGAAGTGGCCGGGGAGCTGTTTTTT. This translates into CASSYAAGTEVAGELFF.

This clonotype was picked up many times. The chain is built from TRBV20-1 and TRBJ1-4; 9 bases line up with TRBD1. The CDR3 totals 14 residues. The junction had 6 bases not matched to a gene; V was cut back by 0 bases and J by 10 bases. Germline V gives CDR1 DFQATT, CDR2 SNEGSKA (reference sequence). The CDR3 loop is CSARDGTGSVKLFF. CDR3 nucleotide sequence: TGCAGTGCTAGAGATGGGACAGGGTCAGTAAAACTGTTTTTT.

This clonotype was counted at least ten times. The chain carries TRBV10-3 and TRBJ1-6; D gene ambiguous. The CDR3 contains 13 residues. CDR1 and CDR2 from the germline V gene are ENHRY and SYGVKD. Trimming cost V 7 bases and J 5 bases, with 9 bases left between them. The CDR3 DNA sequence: TGTGCCATCAACCCACAGCATAATTCACCCCTCCACTTT. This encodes CAINPQHNSPLHF.

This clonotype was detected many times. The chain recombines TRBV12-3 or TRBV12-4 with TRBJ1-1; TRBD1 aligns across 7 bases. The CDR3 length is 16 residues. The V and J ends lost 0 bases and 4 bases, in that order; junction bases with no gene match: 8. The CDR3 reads CASSLASDRAGTEAFF. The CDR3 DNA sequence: TGTGCCAGCAGTTTAGCCTCCGACAGGGCGGGCACTGAAGCTTTCTTT.

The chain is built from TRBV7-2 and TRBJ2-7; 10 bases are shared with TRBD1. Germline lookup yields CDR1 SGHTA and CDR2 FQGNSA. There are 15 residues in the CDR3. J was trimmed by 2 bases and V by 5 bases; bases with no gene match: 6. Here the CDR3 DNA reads TGTGCCAGCAGCCCAGACGGACAGGGGGCCTACGAGCAGTACTTC. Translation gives CASSPDGQGAYEQYF.

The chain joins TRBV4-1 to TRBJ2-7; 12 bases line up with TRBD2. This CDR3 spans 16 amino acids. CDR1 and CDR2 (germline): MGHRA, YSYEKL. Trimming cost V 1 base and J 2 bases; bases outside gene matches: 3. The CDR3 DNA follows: TGCGCCAGCAGCCAAGCCTCTAGCGGGAGGGCCTACGAGCAGTACTTC. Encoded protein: CASSQASSGRAYEQYF.

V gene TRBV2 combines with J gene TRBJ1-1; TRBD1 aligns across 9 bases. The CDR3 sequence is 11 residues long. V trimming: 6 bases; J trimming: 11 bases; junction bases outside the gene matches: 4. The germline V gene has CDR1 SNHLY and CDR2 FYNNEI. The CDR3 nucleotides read TGTGCCAGCAGGGGGACAGGGCAGGCTTTCTTT. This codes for CASRGTGQAFF. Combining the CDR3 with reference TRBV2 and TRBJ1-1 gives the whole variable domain EPEVTQTPSHQVTQMGQEVILRCVPISNHLYFYWYRQILGQKVEFLVSFYNNEISEKSEIFDDQFSVERPDGSNFTLKIRSTKLEDSAMYFCASRGTGQAFFGQGTRLTVV.

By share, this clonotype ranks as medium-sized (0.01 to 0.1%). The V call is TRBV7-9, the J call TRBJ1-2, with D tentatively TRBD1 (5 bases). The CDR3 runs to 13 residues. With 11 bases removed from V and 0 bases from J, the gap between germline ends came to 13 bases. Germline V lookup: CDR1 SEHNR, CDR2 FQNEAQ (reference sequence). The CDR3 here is CAGWGSANYGYTF. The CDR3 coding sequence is TGTGCCGGCTGGGGCAGCGCTAACTATGGCTACACCTTC. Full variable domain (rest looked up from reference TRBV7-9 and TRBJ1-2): DTGVSQNPRHKITKRGQNVTFRCDPISEHNRLYWYRQTLGQGPEFLTYFQNEAQLEKSRLLSDRFSAERPKGSFSTLEIQRTEQGDSAMYLCAGWGSANYGYTFGSGTRLTVV.

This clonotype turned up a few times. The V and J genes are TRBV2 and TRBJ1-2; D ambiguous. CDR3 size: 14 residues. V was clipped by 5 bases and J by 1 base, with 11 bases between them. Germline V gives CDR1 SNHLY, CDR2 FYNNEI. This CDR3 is CASSTVERNYGYTF. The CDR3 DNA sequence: TGTGCCAGCAGTACCGTGGAGCGTAACTATGGCTACACCTTC.

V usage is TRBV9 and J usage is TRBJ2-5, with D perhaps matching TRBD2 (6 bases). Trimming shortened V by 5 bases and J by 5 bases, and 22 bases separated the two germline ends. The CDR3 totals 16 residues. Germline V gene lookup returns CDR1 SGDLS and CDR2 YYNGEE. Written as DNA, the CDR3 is TGTGCCAGCAGTTGGGGAGGCATCTCGACGGCGGAGACCCAGTACTTC. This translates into CASSWGGISTAETQYF.

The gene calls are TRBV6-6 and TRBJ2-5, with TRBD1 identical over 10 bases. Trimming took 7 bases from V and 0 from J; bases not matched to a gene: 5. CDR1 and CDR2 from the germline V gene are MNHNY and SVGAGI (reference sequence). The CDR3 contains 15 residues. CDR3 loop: CASKGQGWNQETQYF. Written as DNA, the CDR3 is TGTGCCAGCAAGGGACAGGGGTGGAACCAAGAGACCCAGTACTTC.

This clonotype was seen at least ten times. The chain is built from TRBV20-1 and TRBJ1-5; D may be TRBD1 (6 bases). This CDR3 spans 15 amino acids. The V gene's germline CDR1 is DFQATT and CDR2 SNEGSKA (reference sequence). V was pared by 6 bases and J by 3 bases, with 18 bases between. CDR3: CSAPEGGQINQPQHF. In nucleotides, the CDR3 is TGCAGTGCCCCAGAGGGAGGACAGATCAATCAGCCCCAGCATTTT.